Listed here is a single T cell receptor (beta chain). This clone was seen only a few times. Its antigen is still unknown. It has no much larger one-base neighbor in the sample; base qualities were not kept. The data stem from a study of blood T cell repertoires in COVID-19 (dated by TCRdb to about 2020). Looking at the study overall: Samples covering the acute and convalescent phases of COVID-19 were provided by collaborators in the United States, Italy and Spain. The samples were drawn from the first 160 participants of the ongoing ImmuneRACE study and from 1,254 subjects provided by 6 global collaborators. The sample metadata nearly always contained a de-identified subject ID, COVID-19 status, age in years and sex. Subjects who had been exposed to COVID-19, were actively infected with it, or had recovered from it provided the deeply sampled blood TCRbeta repertoires that made up the dataset. The prospective study material was composed of cDNA or gDNA derived from T cells, B-cell-depleted T cells, or PBMCs. The repertoires were made available in a free public database intended to serve as a resource for research on the immune response to SARS-CoV-2. Where HLA class I and class II types were available, the types were taken from metadata supplied by the sample provider, not from assay-based typing.

TCRbeta CDR3 regions were amplified from genomic DNA using the immunoSEQ Assay, a bias-controlled multiplex PCR. As for the original processing: The number of nucleated cells in each sample was estimated by amplification of reference gene primers within the assay. To quantify the absolute abundance of each unique TCRbeta CDR3 rearrangement, sequence reads were collapsed and filtered. For each sample, productive Simpson clonality was calculated as the square root of Simpson's diversity index across productive rearrangements. Not all clones reach the TCRdb copy of this immuneACCESS table, which keeps in-frame sequences only. Checked studies attribute under half of the gap to unresolved V genes and leave the rest unexplained. That table gives V, J and clone size, and the DNA gave D and trimming. The sample contains approximately 280,000 clones, more than 75% of them found a single time. The ten largest clones take up about 2.2% of the sample.

General findings and caveats noted by the study authors: The amount of clinical and demographic metadata varied by source and participant and was provided uncurated.

CDR1 and CDR2, per the germline V gene, are SGHRS and YFSETQ. Counted from cysteine to phenylalanine, this CDR3 has 14 amino acids. Just the 42-base CDR3 DNA is kept, in frame starting at base 1. V lost 2 bases and J lost 7 bases; the stretch between them is 13 bases long. Samples from volunteer blood donors who had recovered from COVID-19 were contributed by a second Seattle source. Whole blood was collected in K2EDTA tubes by collaborating institutions according to the institutions' own protocols. For TCRbeta analysis, collaborators shipped samples as frozen whole blood, isolated PBMCs, or DNA extracted from either of those sample types.

This receptor was obtained from a woman in her twenties or thirties who had recovered from COVID-19. The rearranged chain carries TRBV5-1 and TRBJ2-1, with a tentative D gene TRBD2 over 5 matching bases. The sequenced sample was peripheral blood. The DNA sequence follows: TGCGCCAGCAGCTTCGGGGTGGGGTGGAATGAGCAGTTCTTC. It encodes CASSFGVGWNEQFF.